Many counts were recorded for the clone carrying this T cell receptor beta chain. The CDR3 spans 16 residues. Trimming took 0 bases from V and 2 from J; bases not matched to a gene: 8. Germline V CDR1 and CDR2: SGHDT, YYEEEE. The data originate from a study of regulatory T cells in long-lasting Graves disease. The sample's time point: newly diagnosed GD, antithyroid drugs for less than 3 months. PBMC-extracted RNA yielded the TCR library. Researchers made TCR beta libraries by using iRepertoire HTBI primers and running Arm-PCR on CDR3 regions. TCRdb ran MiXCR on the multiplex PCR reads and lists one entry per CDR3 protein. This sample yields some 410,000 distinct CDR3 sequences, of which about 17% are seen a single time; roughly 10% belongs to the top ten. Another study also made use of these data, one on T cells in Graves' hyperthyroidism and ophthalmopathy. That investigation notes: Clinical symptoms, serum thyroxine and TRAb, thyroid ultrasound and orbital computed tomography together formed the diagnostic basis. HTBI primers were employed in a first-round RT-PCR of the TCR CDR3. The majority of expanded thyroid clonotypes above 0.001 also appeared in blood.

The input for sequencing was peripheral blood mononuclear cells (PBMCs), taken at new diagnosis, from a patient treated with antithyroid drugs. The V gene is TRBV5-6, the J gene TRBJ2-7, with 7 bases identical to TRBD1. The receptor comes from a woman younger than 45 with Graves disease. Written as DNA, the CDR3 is TGTGCCAGCAGCTTGGTCAGTCCCGGGACAGCCTACGAGCAGTACTTC. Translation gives CASSLVSPGTAYEQYF.